The 8 T cell receptor beta chains presented below share a single source sample, sequenced in a study of human T cells and chemical hapten exposure. Via MiXCR, TCRdb re-called the RACE reads, giving one row per CDR3 protein. This table has about 51,000 distinct CDR3 sequences, 9.4% appearing once. Regarding time point: pre-sensitization, week 0. The sample's treatment: therapeutic diphenylcyclopropenone sensitization with weekly scalp DPC. The source material was whole blood, sampled in connection with sensitization to the hapten diphenylcyclopropenone (DPC). The receptors were gathered from a woman aged 40 to 49 with alopecia areata. Some clones in this sample may be carry-over from other donors' samples.

There are a few counts of this clonotype. V usage is TRBV6-1 and J usage is TRBJ2-2; unclear D gene. The CDR3 runs 11 residues. The ends were cut back, 8 bases at V and 4 bases at J, with 5 bases in the middle. Germline-derived CDR1 and CDR2 are MNHNS and SASEGT. The CDR3 region has the DNA TGTGCCAGCTTCAGCACCGGGGAGCTGTTTTTT. Protein product: CASFSTGELFF.

Ten or more counts support this clonotype. The rearrangement joins TRBV6-5 to TRBJ1-1, with 8 nucleotides matching TRBD1. CDR3 length: 15 residues. Germline V gene sequence: CDR1 MNHEY, CDR2 SVGAGI. DNA of the CDR3: TGTTATTCCAGGGGGCGCGGATCCAGGAACACTGAAGCTTTCTTT. Its translation: CYSRGRGSRNTEAFF.

Ten or more counts support this clonotype. This sequence joins TRBV3-1 and TRBJ2-5; 10 nucleotides line up with TRBD2. Germline CDR1 LGHDT, CDR2 YNNKEL (reference sequence). There are 16 residues in the CDR3. Trimming at V came to 4 bases and at J to 2 bases, leaving 7 bases not matched to a gene. CDR3 sequence (DNA): TGTGCCAGCAGCCTCCGACCTAGCGGGGGACAAGAGACCCAGTACTTC. It translates to CASSLRPSGGQETQYF.

This clonotype showed up many times. In DNA, the CDR3 is TGTGCCAGCAGCCCCGGGACTAGCTACGAGCAGTACTTC. This codes for CASSPGTSYEQYF. This chain joins TRBV9 and TRBJ2-7, with TRBD2 identical over 8 bases. The V gene end was trimmed by 4 bases and the J gene end by 3 bases; junction bases not matched to a gene: 3. CDR1 SGDLS and CDR2 YYNGEE come from the germline V gene. The CDR3 has 13 amino acids. The whole variable domain, filled in from reference TRBV9 and TRBJ2-7, reads DSGVTQTPKHLITATGQRVTLRCSPRSGDLSVYWYQQSLDQGLQFLIQYYNGEERAKGNILERFSAQQFPDLHSELNLSSLELGDSALYFCASSPGTSYEQYFGPGTRLTVT.

V is TRBV5-5 and J is TRBJ2-7; 7 bases are a match to TRBD2. This CDR3 spans 15 amino acids. Germline V CDR1 and CDR2: SGHKS, YYEKEE (reference sequence). V lost 4 bases and J lost 3; bases outside the gene matches: 10. The CDR3 DNA reads TGTGCCAGCAGCCTTATGAGCGGGGCCGGCTACGAGCAGTACTTC. Protein product: CASSLMSGAGYEQYF.

This clonotype was seen repeatedly, ten times or more. The chain combines TRBV29-1 with TRBJ2-5; 8 bases agree with TRBD2. From germline, CDR1 is SQVTM and CDR2 ANQGSEA. The V and J ends lost 4 bases and 5 bases, in that order; junction bases with no gene match: 9. This CDR3 spans 14 amino acids. DNA for the CDR3: TGCAGCGTTGTCGGAGCGGGGGCTGGGGAGACCCAGTACTTC. It specifies CSVVGAGAGETQYF.

This sequence joins TRBV7-2 and TRBJ2-1, with D possibly TRBD1 on 6 matching bases. The germline CDR1 and CDR2 sequences are SGHTA and FQGNSA. This CDR3 contains 15 residues. Trimming removed 5 bases at V and 4 bases at J, with 15 bases between. CDR3 DNA sequence: TGTGCCAGCAGCCCGGACAGCGTCCTTTACAATGAGCAGTTCTTC. The encoded protein is CASSPDSVLYNEQFF.

In its sample, this clonotype ranks as medium-sized. CDR3 nucleotide sequence: TGTGCCAGCAGCAACCGGGACCGGTCCTACGAGCAGTACTTC. Protein sequence: CASSNRDRSYEQYF. The chain joins TRBV13 to TRBJ2-7; D possibly uses TRBD1 or TRBD2 (5 bases each). The V gene lost 5 bases and the J gene lost 1 base, with 12 bases spanning the gap. The CDR3 totals 14 residues. Per germline, CDR1 PRHDT and CDR2 FYEKMQ (reference sequence).